Below, 32 T cell receptor beta chains from the same sample are listed, as sequenced in a study of blood T cell repertoires in COVID-19. Produced via immunoSEQ multiplex PCR; TCRdb's table is partial and in-frame only. Of some 130,000 clones listed, roughly 86% are singletons. Sequenced sample: peripheral blood. All receptors come from a woman aged 60 to 75 with acute or convalescent COVID-19.

This chain uses TRBV27 with TRBJ2-1; TRBD2 matches at 7 bases. The CDR3 has 14 amino acids. The germline CDR1 and CDR2 sequences are MNHEY and SMNVEV (reference sequence). The V and J ends lost 5 bases and 8 bases, in that order; junction bases with no gene match: 9. CDR3 sequence reads: CASSRLASKYEQFF. Here the CDR3 DNA reads TGTGCCAGCAGTCGACTAGCTTCAAAGTATGAGCAGTTCTTC.

V gene TRBV12-3 or TRBV12-4 combines with J gene TRBJ2-1; 10 bases match TRBD2. CDR3 length: 13 residues. Trimming at V came to 10 bases and at J to 12 bases, leaving 12 bases not matched to a gene. CDR3 residues: CATRLAGPMVQFF. DNA for the CDR3: TGTGCCACACGACTAGCGGGCCCCATGGTGCAGTTCTTC.

CDR3 sequence (DNA): TGTGCCAGCAGCCAAGGGACAGGGAGTTACACTGAAGCTTTCTTT. Translating it yields CASSQGTGSYTEAFF. The genes are TRBV4-2 and TRBJ1-1; 8 positions match TRBD1. The V gene's germline CDR1 is LGHNA and CDR2 YNFKEQ. Trimming took 1 base from V and 3 from J; bases not matched to a gene: 4. The CDR3 runs 15 residues.

The chain joins TRBV6-5 to TRBJ1-1, with a weak D call TRBD1 (6 bases). Trimming took off 0 bases at V and 0 bases at J, with 11 bases between the two ends. The CDR3 consists of 16 residues. Germline loops: CDR1 MNHEY, CDR2 SVGAGI. The CDR3 is CASSYSDSLLNTEAFF. For the CDR3, the DNA is TGTGCCAGCAGTTACTCGGACAGTCTCTTGAACACTGAAGCTTTCTTT.

This clone was recorded once. The chain uses TRBV4-1 and TRBJ1-2; 7 bases match TRBD1. Unmatched junction bases numbered 12, after V lost 1 base and J lost 7 bases. The CDR3 consists of 16 residues. Germline CDR1 reads MGHRA; CDR2 reads YSYEKL. The CDR3 sequence: CASSQVLPRGDRGYTF. CDR3 bases: TGCGCCAGCAGCCAAGTTCTTCCCAGGGGGGACCGTGGCTACACCTTC.

This sequence joins TRBV11-3 and TRBJ2-7; D call uncertain. This CDR3 spans 13 amino acids. Trimming removed 0 bases at V and 6 bases at J, with 9 bases between. Germline assignment: CDR1 SGHNT and CDR2 YENEEA. In DNA, the CDR3 is TGTGCCAGCAGCTTAGAAAGCTTTAGCGAGCAGTACTTC. Protein sequence: CASSLESFSEQYF.

This rearrangement joins TRBV5-4 to TRBJ2-7; no firm D call. The CDR3 has 15 residues. V shed 1 base and J shed 2 bases, with 13 bases lying between them. The V gene's germline CDR1 is SGHNT and CDR2 YYREEE (reference sequence). The CDR3 coding sequence is TGTGCCAGCAGCTTGAGCCTGGGCAGCACCTACGAGCAGTACTTC. Residues: CASSLSLGSTYEQYF.

The gene calls are TRBV5-1 and TRBJ1-1; 9 positions agree with TRBD1. Trimming at V came to 4 bases and at J to 4 bases, leaving 11 bases not matched to a gene. The CDR3 spans 16 residues. Per the germline V gene, CDR1 is SGHRS and CDR2 is YFSETQ. This CDR3 is CASSLETGGLGTEAFF. Written as DNA, the CDR3 is TGCGCCAGCAGCCTGGAGACAGGGGGTTTGGGCACTGAAGCTTTCTTT.

This clone was recorded only once. The rearrangement uses TRBV10-1 and TRBJ2-7; TRBD2 agrees at 10 bases. The CDR3 has 14 residues. V shed 6 bases and J 4 bases; nucleotides not matched to a gene: 6. Germline-derived CDR1 and CDR2 are WNHNN and SYGVQD (reference sequence). The CDR3 nucleotides read TGCGCCAGCAGCTGGACTAGCGGTCCTTACGAGCAGTACGTC. It codes for CASSWTSGPYEQYV.

The chain carries TRBV9 and TRBJ1-6; D remains unclear. V lost 3 bases and J 2 bases, leaving 3 bases between the germline ends. CDR1 is SGDLS, CDR2 YYNGEE, per germline. CDR3 length equals 13 residues. The CDR3 DNA is TGTGCCAGCAGCGCCGCCTATAATTCACCCCTCCACTTT. Residues: CASSAAYNSPLHF.

As to this clone: Other DNA sequences in the sample encode the same CDR3. This rearrangement joins TRBV19 to TRBJ1-5; D call uncertain. V lost 0 bases and J 7 bases, leaving 7 bases between the germline ends. Looked up from germline, CDR1 is LNHDA and CDR2 is SQIVND (reference sequence). This CDR3 has 13 amino acids. Here the CDR3 DNA reads TGTGCCAGTAGTATAGATCGTAGCCAGCCCCAGCATTTT. It specifies CASSIDRSQPQHF.

This clone was detected only once. This chain uses TRBV15 with TRBJ2-1; TRBD2 agrees at 8 bases. The germline gives CDR1 LNHNV, CDR2 YYDKDF (reference sequence). The CDR3 is made up of 17 amino acids. Trimming took 0 bases from V and 4 from J; bases not matched to a gene: 8. The DNA of the CDR3 is TGTGCCACCAGCAGAGATCGGGGCGGGAGGCTATACAATGAGCAGTTCTTC. Translation: CATSRDRGGRLYNEQFF.

This chain connects TRBV5-4 to TRBJ2-2; 7 bases are a match to TRBD2. The CDR3 spans 16 residues. The V gene's germline CDR1 is SGHNT and CDR2 YYREEE (reference sequence). The trim removed 1 base at V and 5 bases at J, leaving 8 bases unmatched. CDR3 DNA sequence: TGTGCCAGCAGCTTGAACGGCGGGAGCGAAACCGGGGAGCTGTTTTTT. Protein: CASSLNGGSETGELFF.

The rearrangement uses TRBV27 and TRBJ2-7, with 8 bases that match TRBD1. V lost 6 bases and J lost 3; bases outside the gene matches: 4. Germline V lookup: CDR1 MNHEY, CDR2 SMNVEV (reference sequence). The CDR3 consists of 13 residues. CDR3 loop: CASSGTGLYEQYF. In DNA, the CDR3 is TGTGCCAGCAGCGGGACAGGCCTCTACGAGCAGTACTTC.

This clone has only one observation. The chain combines TRBV2 with TRBJ2-1; maybe TRBD1 (6 bases). In germline, CDR1 is SNHLY, CDR2 FYNNEI. The CDR3 extends over 15 amino acids. V lost 1 base, J lost 6 bases, and 13 bases lay in between. The CDR3 DNA is TGTGCCAGCAGTGAAGGGACAGCCCCATCCAATGAGCAGTTCTTC. Protein: CASSEGTAPSNEQFF.

In this sample, this clone turned up once. Mismatch with germline at one junction end may stem from a read error. The gene calls are TRBV5-1 and TRBJ1-1, with 8 bases aligning to TRBD1. Germline CDR1 and CDR2: SGHRS and YFSETQ. This CDR3 is built from 14 residues. The DNA of the CDR3 is TGCGCCAGCAGGTTGGTGGACAGGGCTACTGAAGCTTTCTTT. This gives the protein CASRLVDRATEAFF.

This chain uses TRBV15 with TRBJ2-7; TRBD2 might be the D (5 bases). Trimming shortened V by 4 bases and J by 1 base, and 17 bases separated the two germline ends. This CDR3 contains 16 residues. From germline, CDR1 is LNHNV and CDR2 YYDKDF (reference sequence). The DNA of the CDR3 is TGTGCCACCAGCAATACTAGAGGTCCGCTTTCCTACGAGCAGTACTTC. Protein sequence: CATSNTRGPLSYEQYF.

This clone was seen only a few times. The chain combines TRBV7-6 with TRBJ1-3, with TRBD1 matching over 8 bases. The CDR3 covers 17 residues. The germline gives CDR1 SGHVS, CDR2 FNYEAQ. V lost 1 base and J lost 2; bases outside the gene matches: 7. The CDR3 DNA reads as TGTGCCAGCAGCTTAGTGGCCTCAGGGGGCACTGGAAACACCATATATTTT. Translation: CASSLVASGGTGNTIYF.

The genes are TRBV4-2 and TRBJ2-2; D is possibly TRBD2 (5 bases). The ends were cut back, 0 bases at V and 3 bases at J, with 11 bases in the middle. The CDR3 sequence is 16 residues long. Germline V gene data show CDR1 as LGHNA and CDR2 as YNFKEQ. CDR3: CASSQDDMEDTGELFF. The CDR3 DNA sequence: TGTGCCAGCAGCCAAGATGATATGGAGGACACCGGGGAGCTGTTTTTT.

The chain employs TRBV19 and TRBJ1-6, with D possibly being TRBD1 (6 bases). This CDR3 comprises 20 residues. The V end lost 2 bases, the J end lost 0 bases, and 20 bases lay between the germline ends. Germline CDR1 is LNHDA and CDR2 is SQIVND (reference sequence). The CDR3 sequence: CASSIQGPGGGSSYNSPLHF. In DNA form, the CDR3 reads TGTGCCAGTAGTATACAGGGGCCCGGCGGTGGCAGCTCCTATAATTCACCCCTCCACTTT.

The rearrangement links TRBV9 to TRBJ2-3, with no clear D. Germline loops: CDR1 SGDLS, CDR2 YYNGEE. Trimming removed 0 bases from V and 6 bases from J, with 5 bases in between. The CDR3 is 12 residues long. In DNA, the CDR3 is TGTGCCAGCAGCGTAGGGAGTGATACGCAGTATTTT. Its protein product is CASSVGSDTQYF.

This chain connects TRBV5-1 to TRBJ1-1, with TRBD1 matching over 9 bases. This CDR3 has 15 residues. Trimming at V came to 3 bases and at J to 3 bases, leaving 6 bases not matched to a gene. Germline CDR1 and CDR2: SGHRS and YFSETQ. The CDR3 loop is CASSSWTGADTEAFF. The CDR3 DNA reads TGCGCCAGCAGCTCCTGGACAGGGGCGGACACTGAAGCTTTCTTT. The complete variable domain, with remaining parts taken from reference TRBV5-1 and TRBJ1-1, reads KAGVTQTPRYLIKTRGQQVTLSCSPISGHRSVSWYQQTPGQGLQFLFEYFSETQRNKGNFPGRFSGRQFSNSRSEMNVSTLELGDSALYLCASSSWTGADTEAFFGQGTRLTVV.

The chain couples TRBV28 to TRBJ1-2, with D uncertain. V lost 6 bases and J lost 5, with 10 bases in between. The CDR3 is made up of 12 amino acids. Germline V gene data show CDR1 as MDHEN and CDR2 as SYDVKM. The CDR3 nucleotides are TGTGCCAGCAGCCTGGCGGGGTATGGCTACACCTTC. The encoded protein is CASSLAGYGYTF.

CDR3 sequence reads: CAWLHTGEAFF. The CDR3 DNA sequence: TGTGCCTGGCTACACACGGGGGAAGCTTTCTTT. The rearrangement links TRBV30 to TRBJ1-1; D is undetermined. Germline CDR1 is GTSNPN and CDR2 is SVGIG (reference sequence). V dropped 5 bases and J dropped 8 bases, with 12 bases sitting between them. This CDR3 has 11 amino acids.

The chain links TRBV6-5 to TRBJ1-4; D unresolved. The germline V and J ends were trimmed by 6 bases and 8 bases, with 19 bases remaining between them. The CDR3 runs to 15 residues. In germline, CDR1 is MNHEY, CDR2 SVGAGI. The CDR3 region is CASSRAGEVGEKLFF. CDR3 coding DNA: TGTGCCAGCAGCCGGGCGGGCGAAGTAGGAGAAAAACTGTTTTTT.

The chain employs TRBV28 and TRBJ1-1, with 8 bases that match TRBD1. The V and J ends lost 2 bases and 1 base, in that order; junction bases with no gene match: 3. From germline, CDR1 is MDHEN and CDR2 SYDVKM. The CDR3 covers 15 residues. For the CDR3, the DNA is TGTGCCAGCAGTTTAGGGGGGACAGGGAACACTGAAGCTTTCTTT. This translates into CASSLGGTGNTEAFF.

The chain joins TRBV4-1 to TRBJ1-4; no firm D call. CDR1 and CDR2 from the germline V gene are MGHRA and YSYEKL. Between the trimmed V and J ends, which lost 1 base and 8 bases, there was a span of 11 bases. This CDR3 region has 14 residues. This CDR3 reads CASSQAALGEKLFF. The CDR3 nucleotides read TGCGCCAGCAGCCAAGCGGCCCTCGGGGAAAAACTGTTTTTT.

The chain links TRBV5-5 to TRBJ2-7; D perhaps matches TRBD2 (5 bases). Germline-derived CDR1 and CDR2 are SGHKS and YYEKEE (reference sequence). The V and J ends lost 5 bases and 7 bases respectively, with 22 bases between them. The CDR3 covers 15 residues. CDR3 sequence: CASRTSPGKQWEQYF. The DNA of the CDR3 is TGTGCCAGCAGGACCTCCCCCGGGAAACAATGGGAGCAGTACTTC.

The chain recombines TRBV2 with TRBJ2-7; D is uncertain. The CDR3 runs to 13 residues. Trimming took 2 bases from V and 5 from J, leaving 10 bases between them. Per the germline V gene, CDR1 is SNHLY and CDR2 is FYNNEI. The CDR3 region is CASSELRFDEQYF. CDR3 nucleotides: TGTGCCAGCAGTGAATTGCGTTTCGACGAGCAGTACTTC.

This clone was observed a single time. CDR3 bases: TGTGCCAGCAGCCTCCTGAGCTCTAAAGGCTACACCTTC. This sequence encodes CASSLLSSKGYTF. J is TRBJ1-2 and V is TRBV28, with D unclear. CDR3 length: 13 residues. V lost 6 bases to trimming and J lost 8 bases, with 16 bases between them. The germline V gene has CDR1 MDHEN and CDR2 SYDVKM.

This clone was detected only once. J is TRBJ1-2 and V is TRBV6-6, with 11 bases aligning to TRBD1. From germline, CDR1 is MNHNY and CDR2 SVGAGI (reference sequence). After removal of 2 bases from V and 4 bases from J, the junction contained 3 bases not matched to a gene. This CDR3 contains 15 residues. The DNA of the CDR3 is TGTGCCAGCAGTTACGTCGGACAGGGGGCCTATGGCTACACCTTC. It encodes CASSYVGQGAYGYTF.

The chain joins TRBV19 to TRBJ1-1; 8 bases agree with TRBD1. The V gene end was trimmed by 7 bases and the J gene end by 1 base; junction bases not matched to a gene: 8. CDR1 is LNHDA, CDR2 SQIVND, per germline (reference sequence). This CDR3 contains 15 residues. CDR3 DNA: TGTGCCAGTACCGTCAGGACAGGGAGGAACACTGAAGCTTTCTTT. Amino acids: CASTVRTGRNTEAFF.